These 7 T cell receptor beta chains came from one sample sequenced in a study of OX40 agonist ivuxolimab in advanced cancers. Receptor amplification or capture employed the immunoSEQ multiplex PCR assay. As stored in TCRdb, this immuneACCESS dataset retains in-frame rearrangements with V and J assigned. A fraction of the clones does not appear; measured against another copy, unresolved V genes explain less than half of the discrepancy, and the remainder lacks a known reason. The sample data list tens of thousands of clones, and around 84% of these were observed just once. The top ten hold 8.2% of the sample. This specimen consisted of CD4+ or CD8+ T cells sorted from blood, obtained in a trial of the OX40 agonist ivuxolimab. These TCRs come from an adult with an advanced solid tumor such as melanoma, head and neck, liver or kidney cancer.

The genes are TRBV6-5 and TRBJ1-3; D not resolved. The V gene's germline CDR1 is MNHEY and CDR2 SVGAGI. The CDR3 extends over 13 amino acids. V dropped 3 bases and J dropped 4 bases, with 7 bases sitting between them. The CDR3: CASSYDGGNTIYF. The CDR3 coding sequence is TGTGCCAGCAGTTATGACGGAGGAAACACCATATATTTT.

This clone was seen only a few times. The J gene is TRBJ2-5, the V gene TRBV21-1. TRBV21-1 is a documented pseudogene. The CDR3 runs 17 residues. CDR3 sequence: CASSQARDPAGLETQYF. CDR3 DNA: TGTGCCAGCAGCCAAGCCCGGGACCCCGCAGGTTTGGAGACCCAGTACTTC.

V gene TRBV25-1 combines with J gene TRBJ2-1; D might be TRBD2 (5 bases). The germline CDR1 and CDR2 sequences are MGHDK and SYGVNS. The CDR3 is 15 amino acids. The V end lost 4 bases, the J end lost 2 bases, and 12 bases lay between the germline ends. The CDR3 sequence is CASSAYTRTYNEQFF. The CDR3 coding sequence is TGTGCCAGCAGTGCCTACACTAGGACCTACAATGAGCAGTTCTTC.

This chain links TRBV9 with TRBJ2-3; 7 bases map to TRBD2. V was clipped by 4 bases and J by 2 bases; unmatched bases: 10. CDR1 is SGDLS, CDR2 YYNGEE, per germline. CDR3 size: 16 residues. The CDR3 region is CASSPRGGGSTDTQYF. The CDR3 nucleotides read TGTGCCAGCAGCCCCCGAGGCGGGGGTTCCACAGATACGCAGTATTTT.

As DNA, the CDR3 is TGCGCCAGCAGCTCGGGACAGGGGGTGCCCACTGAAGCTTTCTTT. Its protein product is CASSSGQGVPTEAFF. The chain has TRBV5-1 and TRBJ1-1, with 11 bases matching TRBD1. In germline, CDR1 is SGHRS, CDR2 YFSETQ. Losses at the gene ends were 3 bases for V and 4 bases for J; bases not matched to a gene: 5. The CDR3 runs 15 residues.

The chain carries TRBV11-2 and TRBJ2-3, with 8 bases that match TRBD2. Unmatched junction bases numbered 5, after V lost 5 bases and J lost 4 bases. Germline V gene data show CDR1 as SGHAT and CDR2 as FQNNGV. The length of the CDR3 is 14 residues. CDR3 amino acids: CASSRGGRADTQYF. The DNA for the CDR3 is TGTGCCAGCAGCCGCGGGGGGCGGGCAGATACGCAGTATTTT.

V is TRBV6-5 and J is TRBJ2-7, with D tentatively TRBD2 (6 bases). With 5 bases removed from V and 2 bases from J, the gap between germline ends came to 16 bases. The CDR3 consists of 15 residues. The germline CDR1 and CDR2 sequences are MNHEY and SVGAGI. In DNA, the CDR3 is TGTGCCAGCAGTGGAGGGACCGATTTTACCTACGAGCAGTACTTC. It specifies CASSGGTDFTYEQYF.